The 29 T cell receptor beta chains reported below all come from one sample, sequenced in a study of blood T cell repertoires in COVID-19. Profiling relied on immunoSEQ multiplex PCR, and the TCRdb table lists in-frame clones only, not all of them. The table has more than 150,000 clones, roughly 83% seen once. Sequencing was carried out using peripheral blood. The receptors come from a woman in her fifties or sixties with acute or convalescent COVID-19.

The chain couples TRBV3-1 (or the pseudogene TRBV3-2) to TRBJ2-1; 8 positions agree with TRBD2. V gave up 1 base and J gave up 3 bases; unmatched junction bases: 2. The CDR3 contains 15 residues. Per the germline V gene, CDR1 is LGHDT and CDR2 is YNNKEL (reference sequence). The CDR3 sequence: CASSQVTSGYNEQFF. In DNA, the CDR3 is TGTGCCAGCAGCCAAGTTACTAGCGGCTACAATGAGCAGTTCTTC.

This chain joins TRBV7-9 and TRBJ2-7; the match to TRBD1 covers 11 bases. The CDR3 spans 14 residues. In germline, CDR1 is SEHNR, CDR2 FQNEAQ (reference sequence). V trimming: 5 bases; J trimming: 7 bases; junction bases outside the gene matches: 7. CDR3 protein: CASSLRTGGGEQYF. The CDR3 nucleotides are TGTGCCAGCAGCCTAAGGACAGGGGGCGGAGAGCAGTACTTC.

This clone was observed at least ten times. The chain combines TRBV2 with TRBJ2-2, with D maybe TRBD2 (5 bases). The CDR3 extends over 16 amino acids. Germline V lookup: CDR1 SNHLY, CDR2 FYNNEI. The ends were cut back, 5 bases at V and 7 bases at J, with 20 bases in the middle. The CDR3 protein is CASSHPRATRIGELFF. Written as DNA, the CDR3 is TGTGCCAGCAGTCATCCGAGGGCCACCCGGATCGGGGAGCTGTTTTTT. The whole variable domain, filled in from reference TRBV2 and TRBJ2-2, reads EPEVTQTPSHQVTQMGQEVILRCVPISNHLYFYWYRQILGQKVEFLVSFYNNEISEKSEIFDDQFSVERPDGSNFTLKIRSTKLEDSAMYFCASSHPRATRIGELFFGEGSRLTVL.

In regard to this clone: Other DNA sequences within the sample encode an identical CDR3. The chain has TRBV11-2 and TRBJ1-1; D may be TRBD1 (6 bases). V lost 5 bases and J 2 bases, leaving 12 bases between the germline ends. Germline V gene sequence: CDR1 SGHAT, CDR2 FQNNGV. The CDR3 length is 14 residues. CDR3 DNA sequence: TGTGCCAGCAGCCTACGGACAGTTAACACTGAAGCTTTCTTT. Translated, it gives CASSLRTVNTEAFF.

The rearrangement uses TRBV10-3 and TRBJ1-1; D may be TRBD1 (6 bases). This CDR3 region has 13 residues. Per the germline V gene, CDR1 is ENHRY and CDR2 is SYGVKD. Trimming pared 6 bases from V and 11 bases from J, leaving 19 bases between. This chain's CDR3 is CAIRSLQGPRAFF. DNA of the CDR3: TGTGCCATCAGGTCCTTACAGGGCCCGAGGGCTTTCTTT.

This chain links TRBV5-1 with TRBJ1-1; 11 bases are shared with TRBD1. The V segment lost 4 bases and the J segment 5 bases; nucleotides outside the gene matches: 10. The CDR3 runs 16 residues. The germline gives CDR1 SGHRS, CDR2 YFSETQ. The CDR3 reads CASSVGQGGRKTEAFF. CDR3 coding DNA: TGCGCCAGCAGCGTGGGACAGGGGGGAAGAAAAACTGAAGCTTTCTTT. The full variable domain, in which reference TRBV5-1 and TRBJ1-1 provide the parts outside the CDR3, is KAGVTQTPRYLIKTRGQQVTLSCSPISGHRSVSWYQQTPGQGLQFLFEYFSETQRNKGNFPGRFSGRQFSNSRSEMNVSTLELGDSALYLCASSVGQGGRKTEAFFGQGTRLTVV.

The CDR3 DNA reads as TGTGCCAGCAGTGAAGAGGGGGCCGATCAGCCCCAGCATTTT. The encoded protein is CASSEEGADQPQHF. This chain joins TRBV2 and TRBJ1-5; TRBD1 aligns across 7 bases. This CDR3 comprises 14 residues. The V gene's germline CDR1 is SNHLY and CDR2 FYNNEI. V was clipped by 1 base and J by 5 bases; unmatched bases: 2.

The chain's CDR3 is CASSYSGWGVYEQYF. In DNA, the CDR3 is TGTGCCAGCAGTTACTCGGGATGGGGGGTCTACGAGCAGTACTTC. The chain carries TRBV6-5 and TRBJ2-7, with a possible D match to TRBD2 (6 bases). V was clipped by 0 bases and J by 3 bases, with 12 bases between them. This CDR3 is built from 15 residues. Germline assignment: CDR1 MNHEY and CDR2 SVGAGI.

In nucleotides, the CDR3 is TGTGCCAGCAGCTCCCAGATCCGGCGGGATACGCAGTATTTT. This encodes CASSSQIRRDTQYF. The genes are TRBV5-6 and TRBJ2-3; D remains ambiguous. This CDR3 is 14 amino acids long. Trimming removed 3 bases at V and 6 bases at J, with 14 bases between. Germline V gene lookup returns CDR1 SGHDT and CDR2 YYEEEE.

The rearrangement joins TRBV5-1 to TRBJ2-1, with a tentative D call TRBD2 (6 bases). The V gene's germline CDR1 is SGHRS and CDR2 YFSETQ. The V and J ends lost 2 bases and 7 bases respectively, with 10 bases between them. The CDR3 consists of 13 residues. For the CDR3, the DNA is TGCGCCAGCAGCTTCGCGGGACTTAATGAGCAGTTCTTC. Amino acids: CASSFAGLNEQFF.

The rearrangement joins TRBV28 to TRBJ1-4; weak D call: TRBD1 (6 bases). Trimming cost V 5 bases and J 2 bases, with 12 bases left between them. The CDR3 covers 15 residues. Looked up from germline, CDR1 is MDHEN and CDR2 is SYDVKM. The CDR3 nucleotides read TGTGCCAGCAGTATAACTAGGGGGACTAATGAAAAACTGTTTTTT. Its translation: CASSITRGTNEKLFF.

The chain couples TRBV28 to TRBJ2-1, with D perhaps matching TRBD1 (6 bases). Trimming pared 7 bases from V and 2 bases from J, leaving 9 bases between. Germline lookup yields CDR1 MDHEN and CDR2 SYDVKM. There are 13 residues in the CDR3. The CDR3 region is CASTRTAYNEQFF. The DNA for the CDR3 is TGTGCCAGCACCAGGACAGCCTACAATGAGCAGTTCTTC.

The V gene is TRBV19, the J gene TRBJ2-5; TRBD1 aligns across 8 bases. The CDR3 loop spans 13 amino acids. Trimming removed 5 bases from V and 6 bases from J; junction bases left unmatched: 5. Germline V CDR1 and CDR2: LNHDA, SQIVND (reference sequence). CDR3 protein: CASSLQGEQTQYF. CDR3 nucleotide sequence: TGTGCCAGTAGTTTACAGGGGGAGCAGACCCAGTACTTC.

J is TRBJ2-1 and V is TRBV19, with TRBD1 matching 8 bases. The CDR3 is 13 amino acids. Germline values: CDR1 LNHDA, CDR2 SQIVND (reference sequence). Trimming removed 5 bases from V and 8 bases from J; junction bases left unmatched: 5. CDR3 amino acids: CASSSQGAYEQFF. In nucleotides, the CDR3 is TGTGCCAGTAGTTCCCAGGGGGCCTATGAGCAGTTCTTC. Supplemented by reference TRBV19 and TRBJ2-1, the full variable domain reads DGGITQSPKYLFRKEGQNVTLSCEQNLNHDAMYWYRQDPGQGLRLIYYSQIVNDFQKGDIAEGYSVSREKKESFPLTVTSAQKNPTAFYLCASSSQGAYEQFFGPGTRLTVL.

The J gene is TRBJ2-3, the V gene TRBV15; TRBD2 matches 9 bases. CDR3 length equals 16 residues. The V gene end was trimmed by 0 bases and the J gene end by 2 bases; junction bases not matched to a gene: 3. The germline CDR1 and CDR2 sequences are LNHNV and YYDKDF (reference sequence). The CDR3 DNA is TGTGCCACCAGCAGAGATTTAGCGGGGGCCACAGATACGCAGTATTTT. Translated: CATSRDLAGATDTQYF.

The CDR3 nucleotides read TGTGCCAGCAGCCAAGACTGGGCAGGGTGGATGTATGGCTACACCTTC. The encoded protein is CASSQDWAGWMYGYTF. This chain uses TRBV3-1 (or the pseudogene TRBV3-2) with TRBJ1-2; TRBD1 is a possible D gene (5 bases). The germline gives CDR1 LGHDT, CDR2 YNNKEL (reference sequence). The CDR3 spans 16 residues. Between the trimmed V and J ends, which lost 0 bases and 5 bases, there was a span of 16 bases.

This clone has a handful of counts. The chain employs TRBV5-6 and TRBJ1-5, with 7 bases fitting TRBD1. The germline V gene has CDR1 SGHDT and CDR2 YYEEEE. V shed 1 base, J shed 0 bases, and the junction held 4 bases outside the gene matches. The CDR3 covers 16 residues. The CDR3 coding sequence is TGTGCCAGCAGCTTGTACCCAGGGGGTAGCAATCAGCCCCAGCATTTT. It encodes CASSLYPGGSNQPQHF.

The CDR3 DNA reads TGTGCCAGCAGCGTAGACTACCTCAACACTGAAGCTTTCTTT. Translating it yields CASSVDYLNTEAFF. V usage is TRBV9 and J usage is TRBJ1-1; D is ambiguous. This CDR3 is 14 amino acids long. V gave up 0 bases and J gave up 2 bases, with 8 bases separating them. Germline V gene sequence: CDR1 SGDLS, CDR2 YYNGEE. The full variable domain, completed using reference TRBV9 and TRBJ1-1, is DSGVTQTPKHLITATGQRVTLRCSPRSGDLSVYWYQQSLDQGLQFLIQYYNGEERAKGNILERFSAQQFPDLHSELNLSSLELGDSALYFCASSVDYLNTEAFFGQGTRLTVV.

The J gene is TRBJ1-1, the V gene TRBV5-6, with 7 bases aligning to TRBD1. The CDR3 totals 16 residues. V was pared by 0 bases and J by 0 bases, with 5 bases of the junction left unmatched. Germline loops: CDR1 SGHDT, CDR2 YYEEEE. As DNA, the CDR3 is TGTGCCAGCAGCTTGGCAGAGGGGGCTCTGAACACTGAAGCTTTCTTT. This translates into CASSLAEGALNTEAFF.

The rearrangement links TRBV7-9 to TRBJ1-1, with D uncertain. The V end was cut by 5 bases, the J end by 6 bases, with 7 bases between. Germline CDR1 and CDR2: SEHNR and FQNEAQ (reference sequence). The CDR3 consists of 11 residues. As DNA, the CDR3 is TGTGCCAGCAGCGGAGGGCCTGAAGCTTTCTTT. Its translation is CASSGGPEAFF.

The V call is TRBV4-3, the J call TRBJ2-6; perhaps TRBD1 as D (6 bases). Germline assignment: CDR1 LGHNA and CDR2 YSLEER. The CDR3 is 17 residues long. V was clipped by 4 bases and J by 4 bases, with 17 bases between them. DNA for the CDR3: TGCGCCAGCAGCCCCTACAGGGAATTGTGGGGGGCCAACGTCCTGACTTTC. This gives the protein CASSPYRELWGANVLTF.

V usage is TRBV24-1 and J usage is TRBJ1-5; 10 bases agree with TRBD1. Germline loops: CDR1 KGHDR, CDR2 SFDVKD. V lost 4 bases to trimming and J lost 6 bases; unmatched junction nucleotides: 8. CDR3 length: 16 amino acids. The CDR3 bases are TGTGCCACCAGTGAGTCCGGGACAGGGGTCAGTCAGCCCCAGCATTTT. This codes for CATSESGTGVSQPQHF.

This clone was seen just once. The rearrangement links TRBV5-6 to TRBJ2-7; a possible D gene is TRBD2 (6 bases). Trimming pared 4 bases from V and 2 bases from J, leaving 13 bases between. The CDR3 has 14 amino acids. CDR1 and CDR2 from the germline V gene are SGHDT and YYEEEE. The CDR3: CASSIAPGAYEQYF. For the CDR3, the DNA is TGTGCCAGCAGCATTGCGCCGGGGGCCTACGAGCAGTACTTC.

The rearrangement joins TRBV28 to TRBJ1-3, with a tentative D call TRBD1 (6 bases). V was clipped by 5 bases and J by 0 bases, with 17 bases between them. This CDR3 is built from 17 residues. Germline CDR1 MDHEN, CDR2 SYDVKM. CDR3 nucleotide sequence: TGTGCCAGCAGTCCCCCCAACAGGGCCTACTCTGGAAACACCATATATTTT. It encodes CASSPPNRAYSGNTIYF.

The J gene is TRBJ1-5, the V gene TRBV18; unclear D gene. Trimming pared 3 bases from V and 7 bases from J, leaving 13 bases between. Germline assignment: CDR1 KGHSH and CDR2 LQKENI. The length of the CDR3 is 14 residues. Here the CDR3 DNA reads TGTGCCAGCTCACCGGCTAGTATAGGACAGCCCCAGCATTTT. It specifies CASSPASIGQPQHF.

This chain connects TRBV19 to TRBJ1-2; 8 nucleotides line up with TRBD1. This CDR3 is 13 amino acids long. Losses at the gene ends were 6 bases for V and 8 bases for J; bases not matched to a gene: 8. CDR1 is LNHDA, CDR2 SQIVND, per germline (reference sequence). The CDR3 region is CASRGQALTGYTF. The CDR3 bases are TGTGCCAGTAGGGGACAGGCCCTTACAGGCTACACCTTC.

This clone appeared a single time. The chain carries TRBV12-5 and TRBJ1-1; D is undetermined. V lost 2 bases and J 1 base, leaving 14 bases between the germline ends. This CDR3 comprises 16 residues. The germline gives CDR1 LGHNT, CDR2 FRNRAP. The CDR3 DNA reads TGTGCTAGTGGTTTGTCGTACGGGTCCGGGAACACTGAAGCTTTCTTT. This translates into CASGLSYGSGNTEAFF.

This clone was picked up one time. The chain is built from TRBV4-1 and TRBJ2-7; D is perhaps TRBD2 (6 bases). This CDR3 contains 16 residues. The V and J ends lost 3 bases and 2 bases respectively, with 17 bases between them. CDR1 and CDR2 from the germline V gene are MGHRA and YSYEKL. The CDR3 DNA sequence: TGCGCCAGCAGCCAGGGTCTTGGGGGGATCACCTACGAGCAGTACTTC. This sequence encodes CASSQGLGGITYEQYF.

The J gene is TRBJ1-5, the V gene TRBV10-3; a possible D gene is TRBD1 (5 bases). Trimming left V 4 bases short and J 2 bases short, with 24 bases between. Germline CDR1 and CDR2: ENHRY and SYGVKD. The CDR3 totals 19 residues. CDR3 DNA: TGTGCCATCAGTGCCACCGGACACAGCTACTCTAATGGCAATCAGCCCCAGCATTTT. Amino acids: CAISATGHSYSNGNQPQHF.